The rows below give T cell receptor beta chains drawn from one sample of a study of tumor-infiltrating lymphocytes in primary liver carcinoma. Using its own MiXCR run on the multiplex PCR reads, TCRdb lists one record per CDR3 protein. The sample holds 310,000 or so distinct CDR3 sequences; 50% to 60% are singletons and the top ten take about a sixth. The sequencing sample was made of peripheral blood. Receptors were obtained from a woman in her 30s with primary liver carcinoma and hepatitis B virus infection. Each CDR3 is given with its conserved first and last residue. Each record gives: V gene, CDR3 protein.

v_call: TRBV4-2; cdr3_aa: CASSQGKDEQYF
v_call: TRBV14; cdr3_aa: CASSLGHGGNSPLHF
v_call: TRBV5-4; cdr3_aa: CASSREGLDTQYF
v_call: TRBV29-1; cdr3_aa: CSVEGASGANVLTF
v_call: TRBV6-5; cdr3_aa: CASSYNGGLAVETQYF
v_call: TRBV7-9; cdr3_aa: CASSPGWDRTDTQYF
v_call: TRBV6-5; cdr3_aa: CASSYSPTSTEAFF
v_call: TRBV4-2; cdr3_aa: CASSQDSTYEQYF
v_call: TRBV6-2/TRBV6-3; cdr3_aa: CASSYRDRADNEQFF
v_call: TRBV6-5; cdr3_aa: CASSYSGGRSYNEQFF
v_call: TRBV11-3; cdr3_aa: CAGSTRDGISYEQHF
v_call: TRBV7-9; cdr3_aa: CASPDSGYGYAF
v_call: TRBV11-3; cdr3_aa: CANSRGGANVLTF
v_call: TRBV5-6; cdr3_aa: CASSSPGTEAFF
v_call: TRBV7-9; cdr3_aa: CASSLARGHTPQETQYF
v_call: TRBV5-4; cdr3_aa: CAGSLGFYESSYNEQFF
v_call: TRBV28; cdr3_aa: CASRLPGQGKTEAFF
v_call: TRBV4-2; cdr3_aa: CASSQASTDMQYF
v_call: TRBV11-3; cdr3_aa: CASNLTNEQFF
v_call: TRBV19; cdr3_aa: CASSTWEGFGNEQFF
v_call: TRBV28; cdr3_aa: CASSLSPGQGVHEHF
v_call: TRBV6-6; cdr3_aa: CASSYRAGPSGNTIYF
v_call: TRBV24-1; cdr3_aa: CATRDPAGTGFNEQFF
v_call: TRBV6-6; cdr3_aa: CASRDPQEGIQYF
v_call: TRBV7-9; cdr3_aa: CASSTYLSGQETQYF
v_call: TRBV6-5; cdr3_aa: CASSYSPTGGGELFF
v_call: TRBV11-1; cdr3_aa: CASGRNRGTGELFF
v_call: TRBV20-1; cdr3_aa: CSARLAVGYNEQFF
v_call: TRBV4-2; cdr3_aa: CASSQDYGGSSCNEQFF
v_call: TRBV30; cdr3_aa: CAYSGGLNTGELFF
v_call: TRBV12-5; cdr3_aa: CASGLGPKHRPAQYF
v_call: TRBV4-1; cdr3_aa: CASSRDRSTDTQYF
v_call: TRBV29-1; cdr3_aa: CSATGLAYEQYF
v_call: TRBV11-2; cdr3_aa: CASSFWTGGDGELFF
v_call: TRBV4-1; cdr3_aa: CASSPRDSGAVTGELFF
v_call: TRBV11-2; cdr3_aa: CDSSIGSGKYEQYF
v_call: TRBV7-9; cdr3_aa: CASSLTTHRYVQYF
v_call: TRBV29-1; cdr3_aa: CSVYSSTDEQYF
v_call: TRBV11-2; cdr3_aa: CASSLGFGQGSRETQYF
v_call: TRBV7-9; cdr3_aa: CASSLNRASGLSTDTQYF
v_call: TRBV11-3; cdr3_aa: CASGLGVGRGNEKLF
v_call: TRBV6-2/TRBV6-3; cdr3_aa: CASSYSIGSGSPSGANVLTF
v_call: TRBV7-9; cdr3_aa: CASRPTGTRNTEAFF
v_call: TRBV4-3; cdr3_aa: CASSQVEEETQYF
v_call: TRBV7-9; cdr3_aa: CASSQGLAGARSYNEQFF
v_call: TRBV11-2; cdr3_aa: CTSSFDRDGGKLFF
v_call: TRBV5-4; cdr3_aa: CASSMTDTQYF
v_call: TRBV4-3; cdr3_aa: CASRLGRGSTDTQYF
v_call: TRBV29-1; cdr3_aa: CSVGTGTGELFF
v_call: TRBV12-3/TRBV12-4; cdr3_aa: CASSFRPPEPQPQHF
v_call: TRBV29-1; cdr3_aa: CSARTVGNTGELFF
v_call: TRBV5-6; cdr3_aa: CACSSVGREQFF